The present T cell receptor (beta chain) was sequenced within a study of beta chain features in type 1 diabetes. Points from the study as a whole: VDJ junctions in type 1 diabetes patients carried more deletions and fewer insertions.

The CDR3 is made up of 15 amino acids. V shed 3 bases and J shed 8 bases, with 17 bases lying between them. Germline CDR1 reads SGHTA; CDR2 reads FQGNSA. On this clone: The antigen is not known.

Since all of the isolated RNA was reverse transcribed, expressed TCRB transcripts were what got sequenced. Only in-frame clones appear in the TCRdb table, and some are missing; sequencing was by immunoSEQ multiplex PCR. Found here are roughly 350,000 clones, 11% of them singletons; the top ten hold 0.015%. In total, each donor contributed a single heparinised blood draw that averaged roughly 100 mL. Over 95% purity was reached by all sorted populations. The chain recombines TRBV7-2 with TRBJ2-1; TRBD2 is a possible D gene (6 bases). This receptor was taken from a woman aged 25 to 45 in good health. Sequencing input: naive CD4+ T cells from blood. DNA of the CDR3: TGTGCCAGCAGCTTTGGGGACTCGGGCTCAGATGAGCAGTTCTTC. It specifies CASSFGDSGSDEQFF.